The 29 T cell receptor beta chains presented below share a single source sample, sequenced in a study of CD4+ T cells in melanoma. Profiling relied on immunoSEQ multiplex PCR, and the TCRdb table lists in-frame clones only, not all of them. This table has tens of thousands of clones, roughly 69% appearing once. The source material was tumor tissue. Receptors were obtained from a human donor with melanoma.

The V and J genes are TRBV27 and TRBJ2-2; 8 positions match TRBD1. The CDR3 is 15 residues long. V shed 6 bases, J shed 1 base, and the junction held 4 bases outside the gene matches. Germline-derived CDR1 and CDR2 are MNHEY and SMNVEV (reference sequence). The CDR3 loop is CASSPGTGNTGELFF. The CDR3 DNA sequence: TGTGCCAGCAGCCCCGGGACAGGGAACACCGGGGAGCTGTTTTTT.

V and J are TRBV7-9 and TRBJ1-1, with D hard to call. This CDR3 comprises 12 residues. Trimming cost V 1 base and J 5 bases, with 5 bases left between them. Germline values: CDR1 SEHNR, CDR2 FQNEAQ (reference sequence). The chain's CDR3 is CASSLGLTEAFF. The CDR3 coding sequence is TGTGCCAGCAGCTTAGGACTGACTGAAGCTTTCTTT. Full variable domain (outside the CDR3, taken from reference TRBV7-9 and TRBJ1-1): DTGVSQNPRHKITKRGQNVTFRCDPISEHNRLYWYRQTLGQGPEFLTYFQNEAQLEKSRLLSDRFSAERPKGSFSTLEIQRTEQGDSAMYLCASSLGLTEAFFGQGTRLTVV.

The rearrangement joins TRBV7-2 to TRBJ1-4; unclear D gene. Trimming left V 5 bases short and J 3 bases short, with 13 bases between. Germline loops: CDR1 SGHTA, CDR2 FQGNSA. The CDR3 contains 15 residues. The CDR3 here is CASSHGGKANEKLFF. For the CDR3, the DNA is TGTGCCAGCAGCCACGGTGGTAAAGCTAATGAAAAACTGTTTTTT.

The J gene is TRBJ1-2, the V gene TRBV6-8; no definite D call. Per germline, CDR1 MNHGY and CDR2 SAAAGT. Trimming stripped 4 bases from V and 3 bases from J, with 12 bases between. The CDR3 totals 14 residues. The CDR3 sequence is CASSSRHRDYGYTF. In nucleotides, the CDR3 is TGTGCCAGCAGTTCTCGGCACCGGGACTATGGCTACACCTTC.

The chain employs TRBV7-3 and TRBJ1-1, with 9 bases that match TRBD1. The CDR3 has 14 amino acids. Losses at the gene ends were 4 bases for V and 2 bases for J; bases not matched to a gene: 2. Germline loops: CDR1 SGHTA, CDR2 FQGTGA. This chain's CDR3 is CASSSGQGNTEAFF. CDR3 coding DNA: TGTGCCAGCAGCTCGGGACAGGGTAACACTGAAGCTTTCTTT.

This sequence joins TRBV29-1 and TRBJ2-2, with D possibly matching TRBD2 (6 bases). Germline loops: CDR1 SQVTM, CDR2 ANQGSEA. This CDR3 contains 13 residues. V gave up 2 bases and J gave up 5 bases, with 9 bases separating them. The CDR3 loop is CSVERGSTGELFF. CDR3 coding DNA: TGCAGCGTTGAACGGGGGTCGACCGGGGAGCTGTTTTTT.

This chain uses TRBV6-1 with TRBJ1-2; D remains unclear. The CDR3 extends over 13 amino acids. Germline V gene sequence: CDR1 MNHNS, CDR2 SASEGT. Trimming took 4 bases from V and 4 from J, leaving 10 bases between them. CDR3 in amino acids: CASSVGGPYGYTF. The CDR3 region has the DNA TGTGCCAGCAGTGTAGGAGGGCCCTATGGCTACACCTTC.

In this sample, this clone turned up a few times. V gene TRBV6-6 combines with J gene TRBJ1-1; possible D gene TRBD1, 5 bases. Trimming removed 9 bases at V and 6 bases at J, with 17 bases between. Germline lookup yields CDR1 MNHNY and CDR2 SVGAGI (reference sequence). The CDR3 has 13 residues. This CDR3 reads CASLSVGGAEAFF. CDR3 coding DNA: TGTGCCAGTCTATCAGTCGGGGGGGCTGAAGCTTTCTTT.

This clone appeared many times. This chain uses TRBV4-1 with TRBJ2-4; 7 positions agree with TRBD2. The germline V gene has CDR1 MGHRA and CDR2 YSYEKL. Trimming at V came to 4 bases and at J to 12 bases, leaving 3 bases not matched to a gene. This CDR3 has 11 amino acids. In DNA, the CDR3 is TGCGCCAGCAGCCCCCGCGGGGGTCAGTACTTC. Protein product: CASSPRGGQYF.

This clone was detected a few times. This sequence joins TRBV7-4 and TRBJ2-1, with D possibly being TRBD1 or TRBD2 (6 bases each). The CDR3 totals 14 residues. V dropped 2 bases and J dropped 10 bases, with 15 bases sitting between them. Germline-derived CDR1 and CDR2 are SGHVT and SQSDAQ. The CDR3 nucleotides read TGTGCCAGCAGCTTATGGGGGGCCCAAATCGAGCAGTTCTTC. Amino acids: CASSLWGAQIEQFF. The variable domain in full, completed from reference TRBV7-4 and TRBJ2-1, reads GAGVSQSPRYKVAKRGRDVALRCDSISGHVTLYWYRQTLGQGSEVLTYSQSDAQRDKSGRPSGRFSAERPERSVSTLKIQRTEQGDSAVYLCASSLWGAQIEQFFGPGTRLTVL.

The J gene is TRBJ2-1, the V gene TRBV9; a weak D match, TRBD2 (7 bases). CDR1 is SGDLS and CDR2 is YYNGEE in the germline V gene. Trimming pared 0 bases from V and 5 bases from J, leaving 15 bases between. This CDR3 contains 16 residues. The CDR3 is CASSVGEGEFHNEQFF. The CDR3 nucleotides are TGTGCCAGCAGCGTAGGGGAGGGGGAATTTCACAATGAGCAGTTCTTC. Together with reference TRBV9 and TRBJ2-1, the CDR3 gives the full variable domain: DSGVTQTPKHLITATGQRVTLRCSPRSGDLSVYWYQQSLDQGLQFLIQYYNGEERAKGNILERFSAQQFPDLHSELNLSSLELGDSALYFCASSVGEGEFHNEQFFGPGTRLTVL.

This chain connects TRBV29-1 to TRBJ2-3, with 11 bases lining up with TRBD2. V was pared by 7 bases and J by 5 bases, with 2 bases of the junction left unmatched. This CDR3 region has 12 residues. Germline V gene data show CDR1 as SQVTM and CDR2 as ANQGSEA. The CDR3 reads CSGGLAEDTQYF. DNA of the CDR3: TGCAGCGGGGGACTAGCGGAAGATACGCAGTATTTT.

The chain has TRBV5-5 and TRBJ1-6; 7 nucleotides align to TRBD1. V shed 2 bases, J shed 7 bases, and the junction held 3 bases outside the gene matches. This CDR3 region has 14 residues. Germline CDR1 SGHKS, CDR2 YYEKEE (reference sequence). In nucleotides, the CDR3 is TGTGCCAGCAGCTTTGACAGGGAGAATTCACCCCTCCACTTT. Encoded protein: CASSFDRENSPLHF. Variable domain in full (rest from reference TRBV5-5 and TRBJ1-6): DAGVTQSPTHLIKTRGQQVTLRCSPISGHKSVSWYQQVLGQGPQFIFQYYEKEERGRGNFPDRFSARQFPNYSSELNVNALLLGDSALYLCASSFDRENSPLHFGNGTRLTVT.

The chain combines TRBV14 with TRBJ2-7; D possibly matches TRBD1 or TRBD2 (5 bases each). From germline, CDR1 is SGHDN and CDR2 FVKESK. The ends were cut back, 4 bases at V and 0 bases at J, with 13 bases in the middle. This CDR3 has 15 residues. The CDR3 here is CASSPLGESSYEQYF. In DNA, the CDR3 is TGTGCCAGCAGCCCCTTAGGGGAGAGCTCCTACGAGCAGTACTTC.

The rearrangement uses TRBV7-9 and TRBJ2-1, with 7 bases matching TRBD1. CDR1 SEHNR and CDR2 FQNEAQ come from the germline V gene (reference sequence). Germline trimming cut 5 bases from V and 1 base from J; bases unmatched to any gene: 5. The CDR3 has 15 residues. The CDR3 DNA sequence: TGTGCCAGCAGCCCAACGGGACAGTCCTACAATGAGCAGTTCTTC. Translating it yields CASSPTGQSYNEQFF.

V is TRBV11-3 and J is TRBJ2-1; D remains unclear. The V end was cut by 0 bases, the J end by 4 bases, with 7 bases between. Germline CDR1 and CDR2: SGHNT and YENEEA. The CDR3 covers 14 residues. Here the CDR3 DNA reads TGTGCCAGCAGCTTAGATGGGCCTTACAATGAGCAGTTCTTC. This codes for CASSLDGPYNEQFF.

The CDR3 sequence is CASSSPLRRDEQYF. The DNA for the CDR3 is TGTGCCAGCAGCTCTCCCCTACGGAGGGACGAGCAGTACTTC. The chain combines TRBV13 with TRBJ2-7; maybe TRBD2 (6 bases). Trimming removed 4 bases from V and 5 bases from J, with 15 bases in between. Germline V lookup: CDR1 PRHDT, CDR2 FYEKMQ (reference sequence). CDR3 length: 14 residues. Combining the CDR3 with reference TRBV13 and TRBJ2-7 gives the whole variable domain AAGVIQSPRHLIKEKRETATLKCYPIPRHDTVYWYQQGPGQDPQFLISFYEKMQSDKGSIPDRFSAQQFSDYHSELNMSSLELGDSALYFCASSSPLRRDEQYFGPGTRLTVT.

The CDR3 sequence is CASSPGDRMNTEAFF. The CDR3, as DNA: TGTGCCAGCAGCCCCGGCGACAGGATGAACACTGAAGCTTTCTTT. The V call is TRBV7-8, the J call TRBJ1-1; D is possibly TRBD1 (6 bases). The CDR3 is made up of 15 amino acids. V was pared by 5 bases and J by 0 bases, with 13 bases between. Germline loops: CDR1 SGHVS, CDR2 FQNEAQ.

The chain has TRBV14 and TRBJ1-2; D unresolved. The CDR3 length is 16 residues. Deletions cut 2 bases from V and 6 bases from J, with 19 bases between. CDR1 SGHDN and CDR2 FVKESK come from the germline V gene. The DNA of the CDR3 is TGTGCCAGCAGCCAATCTCACCGGGCGCGCTACGATGGCTACACCTTC. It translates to CASSQSHRARYDGYTF.

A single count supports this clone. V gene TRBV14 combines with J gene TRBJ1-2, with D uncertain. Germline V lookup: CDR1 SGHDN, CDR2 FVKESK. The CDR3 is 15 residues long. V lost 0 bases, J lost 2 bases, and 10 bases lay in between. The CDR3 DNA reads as TGTGCCAGCAGCCAAGAATATGGGGTGAACTATGGCTACACCTTC. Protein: CASSQEYGVNYGYTF.

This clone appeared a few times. The CDR3 region is CASTRERYQETQYF. CDR3 sequence (DNA): TGTGCCAGCACCAGAGAACGGTACCAAGAGACCCAGTACTTC. This chain links TRBV11-3 with TRBJ2-5; no reliable D call. Germline V lookup: CDR1 SGHNT, CDR2 YENEEA. V was cut by 7 bases and J by 0 bases, with 12 bases left in between. The CDR3 has 14 residues. Filled out from reference TRBV11-3 and TRBJ2-5, the complete variable domain reads EAGVVQSPRYKIIEKKQPVAFWCNPISGHNTLYWYLQNLGQGPELLIRYENEEAVDDSQLPKDRFSAERLKGVDSTLKIQPAELGDSAVYLCASTRERYQETQYFGPGTRLLVL.

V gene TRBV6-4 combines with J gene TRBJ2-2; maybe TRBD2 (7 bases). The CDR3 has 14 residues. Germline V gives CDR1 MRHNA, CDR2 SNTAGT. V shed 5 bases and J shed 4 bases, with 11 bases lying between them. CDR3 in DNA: TGTGCCAGCAGTTACGCGGGGGCCACCGGGGAGCTGTTTTTT. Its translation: CASSYAGATGELFF.

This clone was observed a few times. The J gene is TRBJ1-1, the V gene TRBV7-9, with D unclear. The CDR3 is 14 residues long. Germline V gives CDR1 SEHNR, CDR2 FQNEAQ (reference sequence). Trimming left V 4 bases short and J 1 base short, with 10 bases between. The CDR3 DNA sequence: TGTGCCAGCAGCTCAGCCGACGGGAACACTGAAGCTTTCTTT. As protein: CASSSADGNTEAFF.

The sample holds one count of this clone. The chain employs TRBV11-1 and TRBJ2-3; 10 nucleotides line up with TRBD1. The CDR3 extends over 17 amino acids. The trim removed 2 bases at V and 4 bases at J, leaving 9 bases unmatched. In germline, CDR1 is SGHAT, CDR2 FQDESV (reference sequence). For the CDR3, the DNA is TGTGCCAGCAGCTTACATAGAGGGGACAGGGGCGCAGATACGCAGTATTTT. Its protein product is CASSLHRGDRGADTQYF.

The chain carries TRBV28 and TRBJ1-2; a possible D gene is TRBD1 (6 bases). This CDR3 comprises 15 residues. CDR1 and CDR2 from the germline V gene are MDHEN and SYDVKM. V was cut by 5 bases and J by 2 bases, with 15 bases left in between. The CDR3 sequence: CASSTTGQMNYGYTF. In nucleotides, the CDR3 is TGTGCCAGCAGTACGACTGGACAGATGAACTATGGCTACACCTTC.

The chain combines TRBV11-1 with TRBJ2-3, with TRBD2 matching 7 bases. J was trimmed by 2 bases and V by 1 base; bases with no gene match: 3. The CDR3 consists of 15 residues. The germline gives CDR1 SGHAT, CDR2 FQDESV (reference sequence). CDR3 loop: CASSLGEGHTDTQYF. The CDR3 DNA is TGTGCCAGCAGCTTAGGGGAGGGGCACACAGATACGCAGTATTTT. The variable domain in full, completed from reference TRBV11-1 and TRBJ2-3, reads EAEVAQSPRYKITEKSQAVAFWCDPISGHATLYWYRQILGQGPELLVQFQDESVVDDSQLPKDRFSAERLKGVDSTLKIQPAELGDSAMYLCASSLGEGHTDTQYFGPGTRLTVL.

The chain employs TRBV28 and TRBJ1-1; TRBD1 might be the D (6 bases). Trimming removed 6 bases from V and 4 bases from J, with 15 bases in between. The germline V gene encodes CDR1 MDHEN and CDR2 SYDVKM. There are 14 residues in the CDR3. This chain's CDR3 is CASSPHSGVTEAFF. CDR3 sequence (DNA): TGTGCCAGCAGCCCCCACTCAGGGGTCACTGAAGCTTTCTTT. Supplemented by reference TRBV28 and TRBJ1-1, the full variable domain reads DVKVTQSSRYLVKRTGEKVFLECVQDMDHENMFWYRQDPGLGLRLIYFSYDVKMKEKGDIPEGYSVSREKKERFSLILESASTNQTSMYLCASSPHSGVTEAFFGQGTRLTVV.

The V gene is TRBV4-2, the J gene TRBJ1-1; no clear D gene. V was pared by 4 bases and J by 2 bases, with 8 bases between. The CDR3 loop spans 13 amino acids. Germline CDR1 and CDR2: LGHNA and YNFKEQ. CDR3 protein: CASSPSPNTEAFF. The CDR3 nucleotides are TGTGCCAGCAGCCCCTCCCCTAACACTGAAGCTTTCTTT.

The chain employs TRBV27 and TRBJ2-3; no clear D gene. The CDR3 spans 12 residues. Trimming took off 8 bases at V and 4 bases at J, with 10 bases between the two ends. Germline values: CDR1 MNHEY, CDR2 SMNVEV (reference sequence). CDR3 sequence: CASQAGADTQYF. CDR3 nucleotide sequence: TGTGCCAGCCAAGCTGGGGCAGATACGCAGTATTTT.